This TCR beta chain was captured in a study of T-cell memory formation after mild COVID-19. Findings and limits, study-wide: Specificity for SARS-CoV-2 was not confirmed among the second-wave clones peaking on day 37. Researchers found some responding clones in pre-infection memory, a sign that cross-reactive memory joined.

Germline V gives CDR1 SQVTM, CDR2 ANQGSEA. Trimming left V 6 bases short and J 7 bases short, with 9 bases between. The CDR3 spans 11 residues. With regard to this clonotype: Its antigen is unknown.

From the 5' RACE reads, TCRdb called clonotypes with MiXCR, one entry per CDR3 protein. The sample has 110,000 or so distinct CDR3 sequences; approximately 21% are singletons. The chain employs TRBV29-1 and TRBJ2-2; D is undetermined. This TCR was sampled from a man younger than 35 who had mild COVID-19 (a few samples of this study predate the infection). Cell type and time point are not known. Material: PBMCs or a T cell subset sorted from them (not recorded which). CDR3 protein: CSVRRGGELFF. In nucleotides, the CDR3 is TGCAGCGTCAGACGAGGCGGGGAGCTGTTTTTT.